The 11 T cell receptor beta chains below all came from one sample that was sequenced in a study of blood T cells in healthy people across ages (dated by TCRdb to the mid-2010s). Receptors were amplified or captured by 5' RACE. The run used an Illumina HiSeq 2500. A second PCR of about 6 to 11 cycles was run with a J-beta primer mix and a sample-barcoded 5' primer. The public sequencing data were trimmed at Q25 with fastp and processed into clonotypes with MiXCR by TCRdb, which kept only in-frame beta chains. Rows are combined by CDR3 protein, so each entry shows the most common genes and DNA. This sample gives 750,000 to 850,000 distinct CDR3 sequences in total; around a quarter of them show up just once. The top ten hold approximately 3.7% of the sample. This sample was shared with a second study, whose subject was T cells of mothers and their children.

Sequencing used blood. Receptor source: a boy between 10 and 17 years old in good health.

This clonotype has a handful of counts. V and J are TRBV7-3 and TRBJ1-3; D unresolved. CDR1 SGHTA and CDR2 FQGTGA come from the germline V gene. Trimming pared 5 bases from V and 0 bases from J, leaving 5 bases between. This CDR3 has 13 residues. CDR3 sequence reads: CASSATSGNTIYF. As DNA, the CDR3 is TGTGCCAGCAGCGCGACCTCTGGAAACACCATATATTTT.

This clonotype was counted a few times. The CDR3 nucleotides are TGTGCCAGCTCAACCTTTGGCACTGAAGCTTTCTTT. Protein sequence: CASSTFGTEAFF. The V call is TRBV18, the J call TRBJ1-1; D unresolved. The V gene lost 5 bases and the J gene lost 4 bases, with 8 bases spanning the gap. The CDR3 covers 12 residues. CDR1 and CDR2 from the germline V gene are KGHSH and LQKENI.

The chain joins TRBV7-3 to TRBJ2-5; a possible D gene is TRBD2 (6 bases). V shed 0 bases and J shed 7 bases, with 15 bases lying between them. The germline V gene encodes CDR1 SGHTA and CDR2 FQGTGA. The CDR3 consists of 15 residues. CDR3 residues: CASSLTAGTVGTQYF. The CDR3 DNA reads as TGTGCCAGCAGCTTAACTGCAGGGACTGTAGGGACCCAGTACTTC.

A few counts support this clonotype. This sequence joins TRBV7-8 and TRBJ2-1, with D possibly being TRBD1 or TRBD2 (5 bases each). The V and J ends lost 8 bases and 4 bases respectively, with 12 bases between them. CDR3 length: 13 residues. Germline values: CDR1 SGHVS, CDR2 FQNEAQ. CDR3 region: CASRGSNYNEQFF. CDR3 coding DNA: TGTGCCAGCCGGGGCAGCAATTACAATGAGCAGTTCTTC. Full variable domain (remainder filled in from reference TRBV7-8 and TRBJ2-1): GAGVSQSPRYKVAKRGQDVALRCDPISGHVSLFWYQQALGQGPEFLTYFQNEAQLDKSGLPSDRFFAERPEGSVSTLKIQRTQQEDSAVYLCASRGSNYNEQFFGPGTRLTVL.

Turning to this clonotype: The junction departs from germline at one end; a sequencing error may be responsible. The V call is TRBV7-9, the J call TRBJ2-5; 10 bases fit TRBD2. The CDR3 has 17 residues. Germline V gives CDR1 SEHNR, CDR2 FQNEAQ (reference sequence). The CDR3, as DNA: TGTGCCAGCAGCTTCTTTGTAGGACTAGCGGAGAAAAATGAGCGGTTCTTC. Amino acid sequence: CASSFFVGLAEKNERFF.

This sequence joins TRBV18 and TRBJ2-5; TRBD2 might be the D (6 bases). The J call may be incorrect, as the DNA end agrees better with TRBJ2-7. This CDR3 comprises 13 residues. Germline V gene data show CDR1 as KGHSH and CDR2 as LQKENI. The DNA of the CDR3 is TGTGCCAGCTCACGCCCGGGGGAGCCCGAGCAGTACTTC. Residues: CASSRPGEPEQYF.

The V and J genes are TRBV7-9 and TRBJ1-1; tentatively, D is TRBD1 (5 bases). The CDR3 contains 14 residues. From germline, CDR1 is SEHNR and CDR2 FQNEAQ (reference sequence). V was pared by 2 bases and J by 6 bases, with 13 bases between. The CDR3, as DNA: TGTGCCAGCAGCTTACTTGGGGGTAGCCCTGAAGCTTTCTTT. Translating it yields CASSLLGGSPEAFF.

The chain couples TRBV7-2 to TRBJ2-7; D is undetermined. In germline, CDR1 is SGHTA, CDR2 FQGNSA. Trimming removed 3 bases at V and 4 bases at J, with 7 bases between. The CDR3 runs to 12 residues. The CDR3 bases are TGTGCCAGCAGCTTTGTCCCTTACGAGCAGTACTTC. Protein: CASSFVPYEQYF.

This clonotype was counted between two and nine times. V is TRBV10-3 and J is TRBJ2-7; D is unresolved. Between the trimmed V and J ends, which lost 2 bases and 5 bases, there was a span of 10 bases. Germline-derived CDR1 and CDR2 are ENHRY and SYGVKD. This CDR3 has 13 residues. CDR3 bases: TGTGCCATCAGTGAGGATAGCAGCCACGAGCAGTACTTC. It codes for CAISEDSSHEQYF.

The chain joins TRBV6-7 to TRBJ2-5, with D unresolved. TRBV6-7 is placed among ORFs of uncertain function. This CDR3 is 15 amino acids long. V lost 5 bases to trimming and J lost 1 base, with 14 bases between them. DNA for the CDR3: TGTGCCAGCAGTCAATCTTACACCTTCCAAGAGACCCAGTACTTC. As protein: CASSQSYTFQETQYF.

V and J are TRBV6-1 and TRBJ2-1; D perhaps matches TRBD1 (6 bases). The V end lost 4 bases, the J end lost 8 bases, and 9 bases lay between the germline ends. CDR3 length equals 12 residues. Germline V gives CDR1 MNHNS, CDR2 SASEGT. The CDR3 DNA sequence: TGTGCCAGCAGTGCGCAGGGGCATGAGCAGTTCTTC. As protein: CASSAQGHEQFF.